These T cell receptor beta chains were read from a single sample in a study of cytomegalovirus exposure and HLA in healthy donors. Assay: immunoSEQ multiplex PCR; the TCRdb copy retains only in-frame clones and omits some. Found here are around 100,000 clones, about 7.6% of them singletons; the top ten hold 2.3%. The specimen was PBMCs. These receptors came from a middle-aged man in good health and CMV-seronegative. Each CDR3 is given with its conserved first and last residue. D genes are given only for firm matches. Clone size is stated in some rows and not others, as once, few, many or a class when expanded.

CASSIGGVPPKPQHF	TGTGCCAGCAGTATAGGGGGCGTCCCTCCGAAGCCCCAGCATTTT	TRBV28	.	TRBJ1-5	TRBD1
CASSSGLAAEAQYF	TGTGCCAGCAGCAGTGGGCTAGCGGCCGAGGCGCAGTATTTT	TRBV7-6	few	TRBJ2-3	TRBD2
CASSLAAGLRGYTF	TGTGCCAGCAGCTTGGCCGCGGGGTTACGTGGCTACACCTTC	TRBV5-6	.	TRBJ1-2	.
CASRTGTISNQPQHF	TGTGCCAGCAGGACCGGGACTATTAGCAATCAGCCCCAGCATTTT	TRBV2	few	TRBJ1-5	.
CASSTSTGSGYGYTF	TGTGCCAGCAGCACCAGCACAGGGTCTGGCTATGGCTACACCTTC	TRBV9	.	TRBJ1-2	.
CASSRSGGQPQETQYF	TGTGCCAGCAGTCGATCAGGGGGACAGCCTCAAGAGACCCAGTACTTC	TRBV2	few	TRBJ2-5	TRBD1
CASNLAGGTWGQYF	TGTGCCAGCAATTTAGCGGGAGGCACCTGGGGGCAGTACTTC	TRBV6-6	.	TRBJ2-7	TRBD2
CASSLKTSGLNEQFF	TGTGCCAGCAGCTTGAAAACTAGCGGGCTCAATGAGCAGTTCTTC	TRBV5-6	few	TRBJ2-1	TRBD2
CASSRQGLEEKLFF	TGTGCCAGCAGCCGACAGGGATTAGAGGAAAAACTGTTTTTT	TRBV5-4	.	TRBJ1-4	TRBD1
CASSLSGAQETQYF	TGTGCCAGCAGCTTGTCAGGGGCCCAAGAGACCCAGTACTTC	TRBV5-5	.	TRBJ2-5	.